The 20 T cell receptor beta chains given below trace back to one sample, sequenced in a study of CD8+ T cells in alopecia areata. Extracted RNA was reverse transcribed, and the resulting cDNA served as sequencing template. Repertoires were generated with immunoSEQ multiplex PCR, while TCRdb's copy carries only in-frame clones and drops some. This sample carries approximately 140,000 clones, around 47% of them seen once, and the ten largest clones take 6.5% to 7.5%. The sample taken for sequencing was CD4+ T cells sorted from blood. All receptors come from a human donor with alopecia areata.

The chain links TRBV20-1 to TRBJ1-2; the D is unclear. V was clipped by 3 bases and J by 10 bases, with 6 bases between them. Germline CDR1 DFQATT, CDR2 SNEGSKA (reference sequence). This CDR3 has 9 amino acids. This chain's CDR3 is CSASRAYTF. The CDR3 DNA sequence: TGCAGTGCTAGCCGGGCCTACACCTTC.

The chain is built from TRBV28 and TRBJ2-7; 10 nucleotides match TRBD2. Trimming took 5 bases from V and 6 from J; bases not matched to a gene: 10. The CDR3 has 15 amino acids. Looked up from germline, CDR1 is MDHEN and CDR2 is SYDVKM. This CDR3 reads CASSPPAGGPVEQYF. CDR3 bases: TGTGCCAGCAGTCCCCCAGCGGGAGGGCCGGTCGAGCAGTACTTC. The variable domain in full, completed from reference TRBV28 and TRBJ2-7, reads DVKVTQSSRYLVKRTGEKVFLECVQDMDHENMFWYRQDPGLGLRLIYFSYDVKMKEKGDIPEGYSVSREKKERFSLILESASTNQTSMYLCASSPPAGGPVEQYFGPGTRLTVT.

This chain connects TRBV9 to TRBJ2-3, with D perhaps TRBD2 (6 bases). The V and J ends lost 0 bases and 0 bases respectively, with 8 bases between them. CDR3 length: 15 residues. Germline CDR1 SGDLS, CDR2 YYNGEE. The CDR3 DNA reads TGTGCCAGCAGCGTAGCGGGAGTAAGCACAGATACGCAGTATTTT. This translates into CASSVAGVSTDTQYF.

The chain joins TRBV5-1 to TRBJ2-7; D call uncertain. Looked up from germline, CDR1 is SGHRS and CDR2 is YFSETQ. The CDR3 is 13 amino acids. The V gene lost 4 bases and the J gene lost 6 bases, with 14 bases spanning the gap. Written as DNA, the CDR3 is TGCGCCAGCAGCCTGGACGGTAATGGCGAGCAGTACTTC. Translated: CASSLDGNGEQYF.

The chain couples TRBV5-5 to TRBJ2-3, with 11 bases lining up with TRBD2. This CDR3 spans 19 amino acids. The V gene's germline CDR1 is SGHKS and CDR2 YYEKEE (reference sequence). The V gene end was trimmed by 4 bases and the J gene end by 2 bases; junction bases not matched to a gene: 15. The CDR3 here is CASSRSWGGTSGNTDTQYF. The CDR3 DNA sequence: TGTGCCAGCAGCCGAAGTTGGGGCGGGACTAGCGGTAACACAGATACGCAGTATTTT.

This clone was observed at least ten times. J is TRBJ2-1 and V is TRBV5-1; TRBD2 matches at 7 bases. V lost 0 bases and J lost 10; bases outside the gene matches: 4. Germline assignment: CDR1 SGHRS and CDR2 YFSETQ. The CDR3 runs to 13 residues. CDR3 protein: CASSLGEGQEQFF. CDR3 bases: TGCGCCAGCAGCTTGGGGGAGGGCCAGGAGCAGTTCTTC.

The chain uses TRBV28 and TRBJ1-2, with D possibly matching TRBD1 (5 bases). CDR1 MDHEN and CDR2 SYDVKM come from the germline V gene. V gave up 6 bases and J gave up 5 bases, with 19 bases separating them. The CDR3 covers 15 residues. This chain's CDR3 is CASRPRQGRGYGYTF. The CDR3 DNA sequence: TGTGCCAGCAGACCCCGGCAGGGCCGTGGGTATGGCTACACCTTC.

This chain uses TRBV9 with TRBJ2-1; 9 bases align to TRBD2. Trimming cost V 0 bases and J 9 bases; bases outside gene matches: 10. The germline V gene has CDR1 SGDLS and CDR2 YYNGEE. CDR3 length equals 16 residues. This CDR3 reads CASSVGNSGGSGEQFF. The CDR3 DNA is TGTGCCAGCAGCGTAGGGAATAGCGGGGGATCGGGTGAGCAGTTCTTC.

The V and J genes are TRBV25-1 and TRBJ2-1; D perhaps matches TRBD2 (6 bases). The V end lost 4 bases, the J end lost 6 bases, and 16 bases lay between the germline ends. The CDR3 has 15 amino acids. Per the germline V gene, CDR1 is MGHDK and CDR2 is SYGVNS. The CDR3 nucleotides read TGTGCCAGCAGTGGACTAGACGGCGACCGCAATGAGCAGTTCTTC. Protein: CASSGLDGDRNEQFF.

This clone was detected a few times. This chain links TRBV20-1 with TRBJ1-1; 8 nucleotides align to TRBD1. This CDR3 is 11 amino acids long. Germline V gives CDR1 DFQATT, CDR2 SNEGSKA (reference sequence). With V trimmed by 8 bases and J by 11 bases, 10 bases remained unmatched. The CDR3 loop is CSTGTGVRAFF. As DNA, the CDR3 is TGCAGTACCGGGACAGGCGTCAGGGCTTTCTTT.

This clone turned up a few times. The germline gene is not matched at one end of the junction; a read error may be the cause. The chain recombines TRBV28 with TRBJ2-7; either TRBD1 or TRBD2 may supply D (6 bases each). Germline V lookup: CDR1 MDHEN, CDR2 SYDVKM. This CDR3 contains 14 residues. The CDR3 DNA follows: TGTGCCAGCAGCCCCTCCGGACAGACCTCTTACGGGAGCTTC. Amino acid sequence: CASSPSGQTSYGSF.

The chain has TRBV27 and TRBJ2-3; 7 nucleotides match TRBD1. Trimming removed 2 bases from V and 6 bases from J; junction bases left unmatched: 5. CDR3 length: 14 residues. CDR1 and CDR2 from the germline V gene are MNHEY and SMNVEV (reference sequence). The CDR3 region is CASSLVQGFDTQYF. CDR3 coding DNA: TGTGCCAGCAGTTTAGTACAGGGGTTTGATACGCAGTATTTT.

The V call is TRBV7-3, the J call TRBJ2-5; D is possibly TRBD2 (7 bases). Per the germline V gene, CDR1 is SGHTA and CDR2 is FQGTGA. The V end lost 5 bases, the J end lost 5 bases, and 18 bases lay between the germline ends. CDR3 length: 15 amino acids. DNA of the CDR3: TGTGCCAGCAGCCCAACCGGCGGGGGCTGGGAGACCCAGTACTTC. It yields the protein CASSPTGGGWETQYF.

J is TRBJ2-3 and V is TRBV5-6; 8 positions agree with TRBD1. From germline, CDR1 is SGHDT and CDR2 YYEEEE. Trimming cost V 1 base and J 3 bases; bases outside gene matches: 4. The CDR3 has 15 amino acids. CDR3 sequence (DNA): TGTGCCAGCAGCTTGCTGGACAGGGTGACAGATACGCAGTATTTT. Its protein product is CASSLLDRVTDTQYF.

V usage is TRBV4-2 and J usage is TRBJ2-1; D is perhaps TRBD2 (6 bases). This CDR3 region has 15 residues. In germline, CDR1 is LGHNA, CDR2 YNFKEQ. Trimming pared 3 bases from V and 8 bases from J, leaving 17 bases between. This CDR3 reads CASSQGNGGGDEQFF. The DNA for the CDR3 is TGTGCCAGCAGCCAGGGTAATGGTGGCGGGGATGAGCAGTTCTTC.

The chain uses TRBV29-1 and TRBJ2-4; D is uncertain. V was trimmed by 5 bases and J by 1 base, leaving 9 bases between them. Germline CDR1 is SQVTM and CDR2 is ANQGSEA. There are 13 residues in the CDR3. The CDR3 bases are TGCAGCGTTAGCCTGGGGGCCAAAAACATTCAGTACTTC. It translates to CSVSLGAKNIQYF.

The chain couples TRBV11-2 to TRBJ2-5; D is uncertain. Per germline, CDR1 SGHAT and CDR2 FQNNGV. Trimming shortened V by 3 bases and J by 3 bases, and 2 bases separated the two germline ends. The CDR3 is 11 amino acids. In DNA form, the CDR3 reads TGTGCCAGCAGCTTTAAAGAGACCCAGTACTTC. Its translation: CASSFKETQYF.

This clone was detected a few times. The rearrangement joins TRBV5-1 to TRBJ2-2; possible D gene TRBD1, 6 bases. Germline V lookup: CDR1 SGHRS, CDR2 YFSETQ. V was clipped by 4 bases and J by 6 bases, with 13 bases between them. The CDR3 consists of 14 residues. The CDR3, as DNA: TGCGCCAGCAGCGTCCAACAGGGCTCCGGGGAGCTGTTTTTT. Translated: CASSVQQGSGELFF.

This chain connects TRBV6-5 to TRBJ2-3, with 10 bases that match TRBD1. There are 16 residues in the CDR3. The V segment lost 1 base and the J segment 2 bases; nucleotides outside the gene matches: 3. Germline assignment: CDR1 MNHEY and CDR2 SVGAGI. The CDR3 DNA sequence: TGTGCCAGCAGTTACTTGGGACAGGGGAACACAGATACGCAGTATTTT. This translates into CASSYLGQGNTDTQYF.

The V gene is TRBV2, the J gene TRBJ2-1; the D is unclear. The CDR3 length is 11 residues. Germline CDR1 and CDR2: SNHLY and FYNNEI. Trimming removed 7 bases at V and 15 bases at J, with 16 bases between. The chain's CDR3 is CASNLKDGWFF. CDR3 bases: TGTGCCAGCAATTTAAAGGATGGATGGTTCTTC.